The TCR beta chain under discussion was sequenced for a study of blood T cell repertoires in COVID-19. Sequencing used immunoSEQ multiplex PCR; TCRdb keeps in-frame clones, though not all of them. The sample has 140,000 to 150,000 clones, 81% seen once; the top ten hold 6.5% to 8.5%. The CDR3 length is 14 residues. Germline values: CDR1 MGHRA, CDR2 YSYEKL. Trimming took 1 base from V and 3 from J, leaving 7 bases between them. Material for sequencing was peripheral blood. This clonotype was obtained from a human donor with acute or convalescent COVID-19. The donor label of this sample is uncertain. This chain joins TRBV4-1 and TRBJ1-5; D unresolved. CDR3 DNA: TGCGCCAGCAGCCAAGTGCGGGCCAATCAGCCCCAGCATTTT. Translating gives CASSQVRANQPQHF.